These 18 T cell receptor beta chains were all obtained from the same sample, sequenced in a study of Ad26.COV2.S vaccination and SARS-CoV-2 variants. The protocol was immunoSEQ multiplex PCR, while the TCRdb copy is restricted to in-frame clones and leaves out a portion. The sample records around 420,000 clones, more than 75% being singletons. Treatment described: 15 to 20 received Ad26.COV2.S at low or high dose, single or two shots; about 5 received placebo; per-sample allocation not given. After the first vaccine or placebo injection, samples were drawn on day 63. The starting material was peripheral blood, obtained in a trial of Ad26.COV2.S vaccine versus placebo. The receptors were gathered from a person aged 18-60 years who received the Ad26.COV2.S COVID-19 vaccine or a placebo.

Details on this clone: One end of the junction does not line up with germline, which may come from a read error. The genes are TRBV3-1 (or the pseudogene TRBV3-2) and TRBJ2-7; 9 bases are a match to TRBD1. This CDR3 comprises 14 residues. From germline, CDR1 is LGHDT and CDR2 YNNKEL (reference sequence). CDR3 coding DNA: TGTGCCAGCAGCCAAATTCGCCGCGGGGACAGGGTATGGTTC. Its protein product is CASSQIRRGDRVWF.

This chain joins TRBV28 and TRBJ1-2, with TRBD1 matching over 7 bases. V shed 7 bases, J shed 5 bases, and the junction held 10 bases outside the gene matches. This CDR3 is 14 amino acids long. In germline, CDR1 is MDHEN, CDR2 SYDVKM. The CDR3, as DNA: TGTGCCAGCAACCCGGGACAGACTACATATGGCTACACCTTC. This sequence encodes CASNPGQTTYGYTF.

This rearrangement joins TRBV28 to TRBJ2-7, with D maybe TRBD1 (5 bases). The germline V and J ends were trimmed by 2 bases and 4 bases, with 15 bases remaining between them. The germline V gene encodes CDR1 MDHEN and CDR2 SYDVKM. This CDR3 region has 15 residues. CDR3 loop: CASSLTQGRSYEQYF. In DNA, the CDR3 is TGTGCCAGCAGTTTAACGCAGGGAAGGTCTTACGAGCAGTACTTC. The variable domain in full, completed from reference TRBV28 and TRBJ2-7, reads DVKVTQSSRYLVKRTGEKVFLECVQDMDHENMFWYRQDPGLGLRLIYFSYDVKMKEKGDIPEGYSVSREKKERFSLILESASTNQTSMYLCASSLTQGRSYEQYFGPGTRLTVT.

The rearrangement uses TRBV14 and TRBJ2-2; unclear D gene. This CDR3 has 16 residues. The germline V and J ends were trimmed by 1 base and 0 bases, with 9 bases remaining between them. CDR1 is SGHDN, CDR2 FVKESK, per germline. CDR3 nucleotide sequence: TGTGCCAGCAGCCAAGCCCGACCCGCGAACACCGGGGAGCTGTTTTTT. Translated, it gives CASSQARPANTGELFF.

The V gene is TRBV27, the J gene TRBJ2-7; D unresolved. The CDR3 runs 14 residues. Germline lookup yields CDR1 MNHEY and CDR2 SMNVEV (reference sequence). Trimming stripped 1 base from V and 2 bases from J, with 9 bases between. The CDR3 nucleotides are TGTGCCAGCAGTTTATTAAGTGATCCCTACGAGCAGTACTTC. This gives the protein CASSLLSDPYEQYF.

This CDR3 reads CAISEGQWNTIYF. The DNA for the CDR3 is TGTGCCATCAGCGAGGGGCAGTGGAACACCATATATTTT. V usage is TRBV10-3 and J usage is TRBJ1-3; the D gene is possibly TRBD1 (5 bases). The CDR3 extends over 13 amino acids. V shed 6 bases and J shed 7 bases, with 13 bases lying between them. Germline CDR1 ENHRY, CDR2 SYGVKD.

The chain uses TRBV11-2 and TRBJ2-3, with D possibly matching TRBD1 (6 bases). The CDR3 has 14 residues. Germline CDR1 reads SGHAT; CDR2 reads FQNNGV. V dropped 5 bases and J dropped 1 base, with 10 bases sitting between them. CDR3 sequence (DNA): TGTGCCAGCAGCGCGAACAGGGGCACAGATACGCAGTATTTT. This sequence encodes CASSANRGTDTQYF.

The rearrangement joins TRBV18 to TRBJ1-2; 9 bases agree with TRBD1. Germline V gene sequence: CDR1 KGHSH, CDR2 LQKENI. The J segment lost 3 bases and the V segment lost 3 bases, leaving 14 bases of the junction unmatched. This CDR3 has 18 residues. The CDR3 region has the DNA TGTGCCAGCTCACCCTCCGCGGGACAGGGTCTATCGGACTATGGCTACACCTTC. Protein: CASSPSAGQGLSDYGYTF. Full variable domain (rest looked up from reference TRBV18 and TRBJ1-2): NAGVMQNPRHLVRRRGQEARLRCSPMKGHSHVYWYRQLPEEGLKFMVYLQKENIIDESGMPKERFSAEFPKEGPSILRIQQVVRGDSAAYFCASSPSAGQGLSDYGYTFGSGTRLTVV.

This clone came up once. V is TRBV9 and J is TRBJ2-2; TRBD1 or TRBD2 may be the D gene (6 bases each). Germline CDR1 and CDR2: SGDLS and YYNGEE. V gave up 0 bases and J gave up 6 bases, with 18 bases separating them. This CDR3 is built from 17 residues. Written as DNA, the CDR3 is TGTGCCAGCAGCGTAGCTGGGGGGCCCCAAGAGGCCGGGGAGCTGTTTTTT. Its translation is CASSVAGGPQEAGELFF.

This chain joins TRBV4-1 and TRBJ2-7; TRBD1 aligns across 7 bases. Trimming took 4 bases from V and 0 from J; bases not matched to a gene: 9. This CDR3 region has 16 residues. Germline V lookup: CDR1 MGHRA, CDR2 YSYEKL. The CDR3 sequence: CASSLYPGQVSYEQYF. The CDR3 bases are TGCGCCAGCAGCCTCTACCCCGGACAGGTCTCCTACGAGCAGTACTTC.

The V and J genes are TRBV18 and TRBJ2-3, with 8 bases fitting TRBD2. The CDR3 contains 15 residues. CDR1 is KGHSH and CDR2 is LQKENI in the germline V gene. The trim removed 0 bases at V and 6 bases at J, leaving 5 bases unmatched. This chain's CDR3 is CASSPPAGARDTQYF. DNA of the CDR3: TGTGCCAGCTCACCACCAGCGGGGGCGAGGGATACGCAGTATTTT.

The CDR3 loop reads CASSLASRGGSEQYF. DNA for the CDR3: TGTGCCAGCAGCTTAGCTAGTAGAGGGGGCTCCGAGCAGTACTTC. The V and J genes are TRBV7-6 and TRBJ2-7; 7 bases agree with TRBD1. J gave up 6 bases and V 0 bases, and 8 bases lay outside the gene matches. Germline V gene lookup returns CDR1 SGHVS and CDR2 FNYEAQ. This CDR3 contains 15 residues.

The chain has TRBV7-6 and TRBJ1-2; tentative D call: TRBD1 (6 bases). Trimming removed 5 bases from V and 5 bases from J, with 18 bases in between. The germline V gene has CDR1 SGHVS and CDR2 FNYEAQ. The CDR3 has 15 residues. The CDR3 nucleotides read TGTGCCAGCAGCACCGGGACATCCTCTTCGTATGGCTACACCTTC. It yields the protein CASSTGTSSSYGYTF.

The chain couples TRBV4-1 to TRBJ2-1; weak D call: TRBD2 (5 bases). Trimming shortened V by 2 bases and J by 4 bases, and 15 bases separated the two germline ends. Germline values: CDR1 MGHRA, CDR2 YSYEKL. The CDR3 is 16 residues long. The CDR3 DNA is TGCGCCAGCAGCCAAACAAGACTACTAGTTTACAATGAGCAGTTCTTC. Its translation is CASSQTRLLVYNEQFF.

J is TRBJ1-2 and V is TRBV9; 7 bases match TRBD1. CDR3 length: 13 amino acids. Germline V CDR1 and CDR2: SGDLS, YYNGEE. The V segment lost 3 bases and the J segment 4 bases; nucleotides outside the gene matches: 3. DNA for the CDR3: TGTGCCAGCAGCGAGGGGGCCCGCTATGGCTACACCTTC. Amino acid sequence: CASSEGARYGYTF.

This chain uses TRBV27 with TRBJ2-1; TRBD2 aligns across 8 bases. Germline assignment: CDR1 MNHEY and CDR2 SMNVEV (reference sequence). The V and J ends lost 5 bases and 5 bases, in that order; junction bases with no gene match: 11. The CDR3 loop spans 16 amino acids. The CDR3 protein is CASSPSGGGPNNEQFF. CDR3 DNA sequence: TGTGCCAGCAGTCCCTCGGGGGGGGGCCCCAACAATGAGCAGTTCTTC.

The chain uses TRBV18 and TRBJ1-5, with TRBD1 matching 9 bases. This CDR3 has 18 residues. The J segment lost 4 bases and the V segment lost 2 bases, leaving 12 bases of the junction unmatched. Germline V gene lookup returns CDR1 KGHSH and CDR2 LQKENI. CDR3 region: CASSPATGGGGANQPQHF. DNA for the CDR3: TGTGCCAGCTCACCAGCGACAGGGGGTGGGGGGGCTAATCAGCCCCAGCATTTT.

This chain uses TRBV19 with TRBJ1-1; 7 bases align to TRBD1. Germline trimming cut 3 bases from V and 6 bases from J; bases unmatched to any gene: 4. In germline, CDR1 is LNHDA, CDR2 SQIVND (reference sequence). The CDR3 length is 13 residues. The CDR3 DNA reads as TGTGCCAGTAGTATTACAGGGGACTCTGAAGCTTTCTTT. Translated, it gives CASSITGDSEAFF.